This TCR beta chain was sequenced for a study of tumor-infiltrating lymphocytes in oesophageal squamous cell carcinoma. The CDR3 extends over 16 amino acids. TCRdb re-called the PCR reads through MiXCR, storing one row per CDR3 protein. This table holds 6,500 to 8,500 distinct CDR3 sequences, about a sixth found once. Comment on this clonotype: Its ends do not fully match the called genes, so a read error is possible.

The source material was blood. This receptor was taken from a male donor with esophageal squamous cell carcinoma. The rearrangement uses TRBV12-3 or TRBV12-4 and TRBJ2-7, with D perhaps matching TRBD1 (6 bases). The CDR3 here is CASSYGPLGAAYEQYF. The CDR3 DNA follows: TGTGCCAGCAGTTATGGACCGCTGGGGGCGGCCTACGAGCAGTACTTT.